The TCR beta chain described here comes from a study of regulatory T cells in long-lasting Graves disease. About this clonotype: Its antigen is unknown.

Both iRepertoire HTBI primers and Arm-PCR of CDR3 regions were used to build the TCR beta libraries. TCRdb ran MiXCR on the multiplex PCR reads and lists one entry per CDR3 protein. Of approximately 470,000 distinct CDR3 sequences listed, less than 25% are singletons. Study-wide findings and caveats: The work looked only at peripheral blood and did not look at thyroid tissue. Less diverse TCR repertoires were seen in persistent Graves' patients than in newly diagnosed ones.

Time point meaning: persistent/refractory GD, antithyroid drugs over 5 years with positive TRAb. The TCR library was made from RNA that had been extracted from PBMCs in TRIzol. As collected, the peripheral blood samples measured approximately 10 milliliters each and went into EDTA tubes. The sequencing used peripheral blood mononuclear cells (PBMCs), collected when the disease was refractory, from a patient treated with antithyroid drugs. The receptor was derived from a female donor with Graves disease.

CDR3 sequence reads: CAWSTGSSGNTIYF. In DNA form, the CDR3 reads TGTGCCTGGAGTACCGGATCCTCTGGAAACACCATATATTTT. The chain carries TRBV30 and TRBJ1-3; D gene ambiguous. The CDR3 sequence is 14 residues long. The germline V gene has CDR1 GTSNPN and CDR2 SVGIG (reference sequence). V dropped 2 bases and J dropped 0 bases, with 8 bases sitting between them.